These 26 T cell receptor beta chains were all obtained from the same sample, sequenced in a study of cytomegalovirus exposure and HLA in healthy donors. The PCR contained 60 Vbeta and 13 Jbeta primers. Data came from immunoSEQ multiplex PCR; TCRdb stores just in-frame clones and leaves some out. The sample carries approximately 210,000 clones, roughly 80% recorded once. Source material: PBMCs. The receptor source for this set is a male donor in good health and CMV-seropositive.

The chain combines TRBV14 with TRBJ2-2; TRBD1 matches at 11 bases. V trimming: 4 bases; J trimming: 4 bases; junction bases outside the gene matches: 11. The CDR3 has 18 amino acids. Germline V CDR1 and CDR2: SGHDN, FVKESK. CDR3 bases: TGTGCCAGCAGCCCCCGGACAGGGGGCCGCATTCTCACCGGGGAGCTGTTTTTT. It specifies CASSPRTGGRILTGELFF.

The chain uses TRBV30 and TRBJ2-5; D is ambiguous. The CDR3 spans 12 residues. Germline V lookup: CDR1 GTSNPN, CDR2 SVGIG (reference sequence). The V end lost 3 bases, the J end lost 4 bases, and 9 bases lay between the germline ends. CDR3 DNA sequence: TGTGCCTGGAGGGTGCGAACAGAGACCCAGTACTTC. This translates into CAWRVRTETQYF.

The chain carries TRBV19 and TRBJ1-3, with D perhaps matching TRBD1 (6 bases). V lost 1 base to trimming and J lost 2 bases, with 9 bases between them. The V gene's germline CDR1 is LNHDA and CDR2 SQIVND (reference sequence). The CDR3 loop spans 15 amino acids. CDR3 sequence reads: CASSIGGTTGNTIYF. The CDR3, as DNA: TGTGCCAGTAGTATAGGTGGGACAACTGGAAACACCATATATTTT.

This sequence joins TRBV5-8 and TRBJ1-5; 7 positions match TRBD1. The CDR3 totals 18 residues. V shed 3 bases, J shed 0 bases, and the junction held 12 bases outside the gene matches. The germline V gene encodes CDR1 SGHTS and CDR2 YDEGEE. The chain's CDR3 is CASSWADRAVYSNQPQHF. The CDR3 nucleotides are TGTGCCAGCAGCTGGGCCGACAGGGCTGTGTATAGCAATCAGCCCCAGCATTTT.

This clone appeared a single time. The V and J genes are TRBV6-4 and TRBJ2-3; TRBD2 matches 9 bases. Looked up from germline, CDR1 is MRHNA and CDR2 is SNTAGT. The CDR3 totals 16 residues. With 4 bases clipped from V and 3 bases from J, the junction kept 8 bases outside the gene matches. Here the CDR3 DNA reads TGTGCCAGCAGTGTCGGCGGGAGGGCCGGAACAGATACGCAGTATTTT. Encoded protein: CASSVGGRAGTDTQYF.

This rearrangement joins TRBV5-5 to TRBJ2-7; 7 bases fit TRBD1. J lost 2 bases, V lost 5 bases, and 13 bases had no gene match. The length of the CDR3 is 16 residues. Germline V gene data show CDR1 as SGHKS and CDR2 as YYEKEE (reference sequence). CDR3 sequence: CASSPRGQAQTYEQYF. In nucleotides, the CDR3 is TGTGCCAGCAGTCCTCGCGGACAGGCCCAAACCTACGAGCAGTACTTC.

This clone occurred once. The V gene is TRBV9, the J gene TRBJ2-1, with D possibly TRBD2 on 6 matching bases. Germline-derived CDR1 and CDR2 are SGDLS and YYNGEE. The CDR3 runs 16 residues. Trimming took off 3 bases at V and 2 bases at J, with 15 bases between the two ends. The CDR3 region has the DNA TGTGCCAGCAGCGCCCGGGACTTTTCACCCTACAATGAGCAGTTCTTC. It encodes CASSARDFSPYNEQFF.

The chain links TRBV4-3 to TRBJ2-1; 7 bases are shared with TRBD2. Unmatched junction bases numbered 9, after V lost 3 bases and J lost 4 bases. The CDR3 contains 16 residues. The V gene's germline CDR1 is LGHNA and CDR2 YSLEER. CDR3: CASSQLRDYPYNEQFF. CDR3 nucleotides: TGCGCCAGCAGCCAGCTCCGGGACTACCCATACAATGAGCAGTTCTTC.

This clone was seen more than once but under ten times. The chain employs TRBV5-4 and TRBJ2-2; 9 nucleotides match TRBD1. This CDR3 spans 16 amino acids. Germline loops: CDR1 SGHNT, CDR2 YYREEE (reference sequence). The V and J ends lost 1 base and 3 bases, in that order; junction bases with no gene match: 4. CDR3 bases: TGTGCCAGCAGCTTGATGGGACAGGGTGACACCGGGGAGCTGTTTTTT. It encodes CASSLMGQGDTGELFF.

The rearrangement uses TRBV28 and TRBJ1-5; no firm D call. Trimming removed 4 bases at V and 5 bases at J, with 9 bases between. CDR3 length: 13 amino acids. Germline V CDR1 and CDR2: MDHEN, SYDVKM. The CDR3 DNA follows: TGTGCCAGCAGTTCCTGGGAGTATCAGCCCCAGCATTTT. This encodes CASSSWEYQPQHF.

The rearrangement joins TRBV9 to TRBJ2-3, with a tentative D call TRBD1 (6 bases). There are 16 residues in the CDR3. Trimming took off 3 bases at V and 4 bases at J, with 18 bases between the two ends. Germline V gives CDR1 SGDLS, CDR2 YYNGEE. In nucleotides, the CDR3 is TGTGCCAGCAGCGCACAGGGAAGGGGTCTTCCAGATACGCAGTATTTT. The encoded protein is CASSAQGRGLPDTQYF.

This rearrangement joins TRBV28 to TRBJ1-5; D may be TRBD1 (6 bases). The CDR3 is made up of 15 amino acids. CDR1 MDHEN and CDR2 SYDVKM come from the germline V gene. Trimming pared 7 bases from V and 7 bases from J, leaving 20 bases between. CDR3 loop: CASTKGGGGGQPQHF. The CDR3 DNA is TGTGCCAGCACCAAGGGCGGGGGCGGTGGCCAGCCCCAGCATTTT.

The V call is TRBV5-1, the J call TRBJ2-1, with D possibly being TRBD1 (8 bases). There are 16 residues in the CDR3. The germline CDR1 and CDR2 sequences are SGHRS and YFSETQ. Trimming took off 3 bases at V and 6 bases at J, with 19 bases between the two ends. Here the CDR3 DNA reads TGCGCCAGCAGCTGGACAGGGACTACCAAGGCCAATGAGCAGTTCTTC. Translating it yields CASSWTGTTKANEQFF.

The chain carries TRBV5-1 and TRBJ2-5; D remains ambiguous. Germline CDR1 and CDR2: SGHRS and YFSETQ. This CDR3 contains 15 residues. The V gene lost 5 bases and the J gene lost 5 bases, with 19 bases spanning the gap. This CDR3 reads CASRVVEHPKETQYF. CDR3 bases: TGCGCCAGCAGGGTCGTGGAGCACCCTAAGGAGACCCAGTACTTC.

The chain's CDR3 is CASTVRNTGELFF. In DNA, the CDR3 is TGTGCCAGCACCGTGAGGAACACCGGGGAGCTGTTTTTT. The V and J genes are TRBV6-5 and TRBJ2-2; D is unclear. V was cut by 7 bases and J by 1 base, with 7 bases left in between. The CDR3 runs to 13 residues. CDR1 MNHEY and CDR2 SVGAGI come from the germline V gene.

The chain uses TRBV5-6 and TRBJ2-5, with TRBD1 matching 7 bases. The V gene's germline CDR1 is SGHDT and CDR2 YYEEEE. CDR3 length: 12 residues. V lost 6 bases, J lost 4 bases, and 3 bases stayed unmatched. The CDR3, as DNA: TGTGCCAGCAACACAGGGGTAGAGACCCAGTACTTC. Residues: CASNTGVETQYF.

This CDR3 reads CASSRNDWGAYEQYF. CDR3 bases: TGCGCCAGCAGCCGAAACGACTGGGGGGCCTACGAGCAGTACTTC. The V and J genes are TRBV4-1 and TRBJ2-7; TRBD2 might be the D (6 bases). The germline V gene has CDR1 MGHRA and CDR2 YSYEKL. V lost 4 bases and J lost 2, with 15 bases in between. CDR3 size: 15 residues.

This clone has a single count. This chain's CDR3 is CASGGQGFNYGYTF. Written as DNA, the CDR3 is TGTGCCAGCGGGGGACAGGGCTTTAACTATGGCTACACCTTC. This chain connects TRBV7-2 to TRBJ1-2; TRBD1 agrees at 9 bases. This CDR3 is built from 14 residues. Unmatched junction bases numbered 5, after V lost 8 bases and J lost 1 base. Germline values: CDR1 SGHTA, CDR2 FQGNSA.

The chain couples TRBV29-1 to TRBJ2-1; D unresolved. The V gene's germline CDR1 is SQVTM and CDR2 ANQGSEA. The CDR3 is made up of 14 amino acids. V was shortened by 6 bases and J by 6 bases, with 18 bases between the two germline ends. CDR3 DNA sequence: TGCAGCGTGGATGCTAGATTTTGGTCCAATGAGCAGTTCTTC. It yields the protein CSVDARFWSNEQFF.

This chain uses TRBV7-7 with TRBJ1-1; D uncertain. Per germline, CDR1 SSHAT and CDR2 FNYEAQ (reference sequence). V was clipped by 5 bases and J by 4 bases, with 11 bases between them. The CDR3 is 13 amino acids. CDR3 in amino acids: CASSVAAGTEAFF. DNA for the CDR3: TGTGCCAGCAGCGTCGCCGCGGGCACTGAAGCTTTCTTT.

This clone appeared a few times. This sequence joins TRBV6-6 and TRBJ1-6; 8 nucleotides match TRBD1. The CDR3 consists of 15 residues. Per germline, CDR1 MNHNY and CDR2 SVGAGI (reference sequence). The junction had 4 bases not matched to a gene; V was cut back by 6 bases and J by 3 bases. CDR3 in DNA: TGTGCCAGCAGCCCGGGACAGGTCTATAATTCACCCCTCCACTTT. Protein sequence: CASSPGQVYNSPLHF.

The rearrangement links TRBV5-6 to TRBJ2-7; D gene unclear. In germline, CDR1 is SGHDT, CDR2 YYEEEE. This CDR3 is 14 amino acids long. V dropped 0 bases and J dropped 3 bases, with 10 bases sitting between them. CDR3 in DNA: TGTGCCAGCAGCTTGGGTAGCAATAACTACGAGCAGTACTTC. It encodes CASSLGSNNYEQYF.

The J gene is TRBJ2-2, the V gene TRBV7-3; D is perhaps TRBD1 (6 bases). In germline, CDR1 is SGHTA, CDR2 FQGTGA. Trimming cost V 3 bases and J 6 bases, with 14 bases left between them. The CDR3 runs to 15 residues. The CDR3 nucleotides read TGTGCCAGCAGCTTTCAGGGACATGGGTCCGGGGAGCTGTTTTTT. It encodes CASSFQGHGSGELFF.

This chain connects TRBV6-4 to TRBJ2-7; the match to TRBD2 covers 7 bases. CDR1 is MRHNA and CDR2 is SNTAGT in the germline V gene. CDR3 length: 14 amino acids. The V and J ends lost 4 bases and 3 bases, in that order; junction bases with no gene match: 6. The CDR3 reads CASSAPTSSYEQYF. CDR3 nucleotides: TGTGCCAGCAGTGCCCCGACTAGCAGCTACGAGCAGTACTTC.

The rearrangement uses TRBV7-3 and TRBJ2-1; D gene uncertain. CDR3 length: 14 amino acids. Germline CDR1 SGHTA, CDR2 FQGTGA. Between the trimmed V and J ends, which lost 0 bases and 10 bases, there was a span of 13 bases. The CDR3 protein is CASSLTAGPREQFF. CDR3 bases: TGTGCCAGCAGCTTAACGGCAGGCCCCAGGGAGCAGTTCTTC.

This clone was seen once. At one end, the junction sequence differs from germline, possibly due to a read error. CDR3 nucleotides: TGTTCCAGCAGCCCACGGCTCGGGGGGGAAAAACTGTTTTTT. This encodes CSSSPRLGGEKLFF. The chain links TRBV7-9 to TRBJ1-4, with a possible D match to TRBD1 (5 bases). The CDR3 length is 14 residues. Germline CDR1 is SEHNR and CDR2 is FQNEAQ (reference sequence).